This record looks at one T cell receptor (beta chain) sequence and its context. The clone's antigen remains unknown. No quality values exist for individual bases; no much larger clone is one base distant. The CDR3 regions of human TCRbeta chains were analyzed by immunosequencing. The authors' pipeline ran thus. TCRs in the repertoires were matched against a reference library of SARS-CoV-2-specific TCRs that had been generated with the MIRA antigen-specificity platform. Breadth meant the fraction of unique TCRs that were SARS-CoV-2-associated, whereas depth meant the fraction of total T cells that were SARS-CoV-2-associated. Using the MIRA data, every spike-specific TCR was mapped to the spike region that the TCR reacted to and assigned to either a CD4 or a CD8 class. Log10-transformed breadth and depth values were compared by one-way ANOVA with Sidak's multiple comparisons tests. TCRdb retrieved this table from immuneACCESS and kept in-frame rearrangements only. Not all clones are present; in checked studies, unresolved V genes account for under half, and no reason is known for the remainder. V, J and clone size derive from that table, while D and trimming were established from the DNA sequence. This sample lists about 130,000 clones; approximately 94% were detected once. Of the sample, approximately 7% falls within the top ten clones.

Including the terminal cysteine and phenylalanine, the CDR3 comprises 13 residues. The DNA shown is the 39-base CDR3, in frame from base 1. CDR1 MNHEY and CDR2 SMNVEV were looked up in the germline V gene (reference sequence). The junction shows trimming of 10 bases on V and 1 base on J, plus 11 bases between the germline ends. The sample originates from a study of T cell responses to AZD1222 COVID-19 vaccine (dated by TCRdb to the early 2020s). Notes on the research overall: AZD1222 recipients given second doses at about 4 weeks or at about 12 weeks were pooled, since spike-specific TCR depth and breadth were not found to differ between the two schedules. A total of 233 trial participants underwent TCR sequencing, of whom roughly 210 had received two doses of AZD1222 and about 25 had received two doses of the MenACWY control vaccine. Trial participants were enrolled into age subgroups of 18-55, 56-69 and 70-plus years, which contained around 150, 28 and 57 TCR-sequenced participants, respectively.

Broad study findings and their caveats: The 56-69-year group was small, and its depth increase did not reach significance, likely because of low power. Participants were mostly white British and included more females than males, and it was suggested by the authors that clonal diversity may have been underestimated. No day 14 peak-response samples were available, so repertoires were characterized only after the peak T cell response. After two AZD1222 doses, both the breadth and the depth of spike-specific TCRs were significantly higher than at day 0 and than in MenACWY recipients. Nearly half of unique spike-specific TCRs reportedly recognized epitopes outside regions mutated in the B.1.351 and B.1.1.7 variants. Only a handful of AZD1222 recipients were SARS-CoV-2 seropositive at baseline, limiting conclusions about previously exposed vaccinees. CD4 TCRs associated with the vaccine covered the entire spike protein, and the dominant responses were in regions 160-218 and 743-854.

The time point label, read with the paper, signifies: baseline before first vaccination. The vaccinee samples were drawn from two UK trials, COV001 and COV002, one of which was a single-blind randomized controlled phase 2/3 trial testing AZD1222 (ChAdOx1 nCoV-19) in healthy adults. For TCRbeta chain sequencing, PBMC samples were collected from trial participants at day 0 and at day 28 after the second dose. Specimen: peripheral blood, collected on day 0 of AZD1222 vaccination. The chain was built from TRBV27 and TRBJ2-1, with a tentative D gene TRBD2 over 5 matching bases. The TCR was taken from an adult in good health. The CDR3 protein: CATGTSSYNEQFF. The nucleotides are TGTGCCACGGGTACTAGTTCCTACAATGAGCAGTTCTTC.